These 17 T cell receptor beta chains originate from one sample sequenced in a study of beta chain features in type 1 diabetes. Isolated RNA was reverse transcribed in full, so expressed TCRB transcripts were sequenced. Clones were read by immunoSEQ multiplex PCR, and TCRdb kept only the in-frame ones, dropping some. The sample shows around 360,000 clones, around an eighth of them seen only once. General study results and limits: TCRB CDR3s from Type 1 diabetes patients were moderately but significantly shorter in all four CD4+ subsets.

The antigens of these receptors remain unknown. The sequenced sample consisted of naive CD4+ T cells from blood. These TCRs come from a woman under 30 with type 1 diabetes.

This clone was picked up one time. The chain combines TRBV19 with TRBJ2-5, with a tentative D call TRBD1 (5 bases). CDR1 and CDR2 (germline): LNHDA, SQIVND (reference sequence). Trimming cost V 2 bases and J 4 bases, with 5 bases left between them. The length of the CDR3 is 12 residues. The chain's CDR3 is CASSIQGETQYF. In nucleotides, the CDR3 is TGTGCCAGTAGTATACAGGGAGAGACCCAGTACTTC.

Only a few counts were recorded for this clone. J is TRBJ1-2 and V is TRBV6-5; D remains unclear. The V end was cut by 6 bases, the J end by 2 bases, with 16 bases between. The CDR3 sequence is 15 residues long. In germline, CDR1 is MNHEY, CDR2 SVGAGI. The CDR3 here is CASRTSGKTNYGYTF. The CDR3 DNA reads as TGTGCCAGCAGAACCTCCGGGAAAACAAACTATGGCTACACCTTC.

This clone was picked up a small number of times. The chain recombines TRBV6-6 with TRBJ1-5; tentatively, D is TRBD1 (5 bases). Looked up from germline, CDR1 is MNHNY and CDR2 is SVGAGI (reference sequence). The CDR3 has 16 amino acids. The germline V and J ends were trimmed by 0 bases and 0 bases, with 9 bases remaining between them. The DNA for the CDR3 is TGTGCCAGCAGTTACTCGACCGGGGGTAGCAATCAGCCCCAGCATTTT. This gives the protein CASSYSTGGSNQPQHF.

This clone was counted a few times. The chain employs TRBV19 and TRBJ1-2; D is unresolved. Germline values: CDR1 LNHDA, CDR2 SQIVND (reference sequence). This CDR3 comprises 14 residues. V gave up 1 base and J gave up 5 bases, with 11 bases separating them. CDR3 protein: CASSIARNSYGYTF. DNA for the CDR3: TGTGCCAGTAGTATAGCAAGAAACTCTTATGGCTACACCTTC.

The table lists this clone with a few counts. The gene calls are TRBV20-1 and TRBJ1-2, with D maybe TRBD1 (5 bases). Trimming took off 3 bases at V and 13 bases at J, with 12 bases between the two ends. The germline V gene encodes CDR1 DFQATT and CDR2 SNEGSKA (reference sequence). The CDR3 totals 10 residues. The CDR3 loop is CSARDTHVTF. CDR3 bases: TGCAGTGCTAGGGACACCCATGTCACCTTC.

A single count supports this clone. This chain connects TRBV19 to TRBJ2-7, with D maybe TRBD1 (6 bases). From germline, CDR1 is LNHDA and CDR2 SQIVND (reference sequence). The CDR3 is 11 amino acids. Trimming stripped 7 bases from V and 11 bases from J, with 15 bases between. The CDR3 sequence: CASTSGRDKYF. Written as DNA, the CDR3 is TGTGCCAGTACCTCTGGCCGGGACAAGTACTTC.

The chain couples TRBV4-2 to TRBJ2-7; tentatively, D is TRBD2 (5 bases). Germline loops: CDR1 LGHNA, CDR2 YNFKEQ. The CDR3 extends over 11 amino acids. V was trimmed by 1 base and J by 12 bases, leaving 10 bases between them. For the CDR3, the DNA is TGTGCCAGCAGCCAAGGACCGAGGGCGTACTTC. This gives the protein CASSQGPRAYF.

J is TRBJ2-5 and V is TRBV11-3, with D possibly being TRBD2 (5 bases). Germline CDR1 SGHNT, CDR2 YENEEA. Trimming left V 3 bases short and J 5 bases short, with 16 bases between. The CDR3 contains 15 residues. CDR3 DNA: TGTGCCAGCAGCTTGTCATTGCGGGCTGGGGAGACCCAGTACTTC. Translation gives CASSLSLRAGETQYF.

This clone was detected only a few times. The V and J genes are TRBV19 and TRBJ2-6; D unresolved. CDR1 LNHDA and CDR2 SQIVND come from the germline V gene (reference sequence). There are 12 residues in the CDR3. Trimming left V 5 bases short and J 4 bases short, with 3 bases between. The CDR3 bases are TGTGCCAGTAGTCCAGGGGCCAACGTCCTGACTTTC. Protein: CASSPGANVLTF.

The rearrangement uses TRBV27 and TRBJ1-4, with D uncertain. Germline values: CDR1 MNHEY, CDR2 SMNVEV (reference sequence). Trimming took 6 bases from V and 14 from J, leaving 22 bases between them. The CDR3 is made up of 14 amino acids. The CDR3 nucleotides are TGTGCCAGCAGCCCGAAGGACGGACGGGGTTGGCTGTTTTTT. It specifies CASSPKDGRGWLFF.

The genes are TRBV9 and TRBJ2-5; 8 bases are shared with TRBD1. The J segment lost 5 bases and the V segment lost 0 bases, leaving 12 bases of the junction unmatched. The CDR3 has 17 residues. In germline, CDR1 is SGDLS, CDR2 YYNGEE. This CDR3 is CASSVGSADRVRETQYF. The CDR3 DNA sequence: TGTGCCAGCAGCGTAGGTAGCGCGGACAGGGTGCGGGAGACCCAGTACTTC.

The chain is built from TRBV7-9 and TRBJ1-5; D gene uncertain. Germline V gene data show CDR1 as SEHNR and CDR2 as FQNEAQ (reference sequence). The ends were cut back, 1 base at V and 9 bases at J, with 13 bases in the middle. The CDR3 extends over 14 amino acids. CDR3 nucleotides: TGTGCCAGCAGCTTAGATGATCGATCAGGGCCCCAGCATTTT. Translating gives CASSLDDRSGPQHF.

This clone was seen a few times. The chain recombines TRBV11-3 with TRBJ2-6; 7 nucleotides match TRBD1. The junction had 2 bases not matched to a gene; V was cut back by 4 bases and J by 2 bases. Germline loops: CDR1 SGHNT, CDR2 YENEEA. The CDR3 covers 15 residues. Written as DNA, the CDR3 is TGTGCCAGCAGCTCTGGACAGGCTGGGGCCAACGTCCTGACTTTC. It specifies CASSSGQAGANVLTF.

The DNA for the CDR3 is TGTGCCAGCAGCCCATCCCAGGCGTACGAGCAGTACTTC. Amino acids: CASSPSQAYEQYF. The V call is TRBV2, the J call TRBJ2-7, with D hard to call. Germline V lookup: CDR1 SNHLY, CDR2 FYNNEI. Trimming took 6 bases from V and 4 from J, leaving 13 bases between them. The CDR3 has 13 amino acids.

This clone showed up just a few times. The chain carries TRBV30 and TRBJ2-5, with D possibly matching TRBD2 (6 bases). The germline gives CDR1 GTSNPN, CDR2 SVGIG (reference sequence). V lost 0 bases and J 6 bases, leaving 14 bases between the germline ends. This CDR3 comprises 14 residues. CDR3 sequence: CAWSVEGLAKTQYF. CDR3 DNA sequence: TGTGCCTGGAGTGTAGAGGGACTGGCGAAGACCCAGTACTTC.

The gene calls are TRBV5-1 and TRBJ2-6, with D maybe TRBD2 (5 bases). The CDR3 consists of 13 residues. Trimming removed 7 bases at V and 3 bases at J, with 8 bases between. The germline V gene has CDR1 SGHRS and CDR2 YFSETQ. The CDR3 DNA reads as TGCGCCAGCCGGGGTGTTGGGGCCAACGTCCTGACTTTC. It is translated as CASRGVGANVLTF.

This clone was seen only a few times. The chain employs TRBV7-9 and TRBJ2-5; the match to TRBD1 covers 8 bases. V dropped 5 bases and J dropped 5; count of bases not matched to a gene: 4. This CDR3 has 13 residues. The germline V gene encodes CDR1 SEHNR and CDR2 FQNEAQ (reference sequence). CDR3 protein: CASSLPGGETQYF. Here the CDR3 DNA reads TGTGCCAGCAGCCTGCCAGGGGGCGAGACCCAGTACTTC.